This TCR beta chain came from a study of OX40 agonist ivuxolimab in advanced cancers. Whole-study context: Dose-escalation patients were diagnosed with hepatocellular carcinoma, melanoma, renal cell cancer or head and neck cancer. Having had anti-PD-1, anti-PD-L1 or anti-CTLA-4 therapy before was allowed, and more than 35% had some.

Here immunoSEQ multiplex PCR was the method, and the copy in TCRdb shows in-frame clones only, minus some. The table has tens of thousands of clones, approximately 90% seen once. Notes on the study in general: Clonal expansion was seen in CD4+ and CD8+ blood T cells by week 6 at 0.1 to 3.0 mg/kg. The study did not work out the antigen specificity of the expanded peripheral T cells.

Germline assignment: CDR1 SGHTS and CDR2 YDEGEE. V lost 10 bases and J 3 bases, leaving 16 bases between the germline ends. This CDR3 has 13 residues. Worth noting for this clone: What it binds is not known.

The input for sequencing was CD4+ or CD8+ T cells sorted from blood, taken in a trial of the OX40 agonist ivuxolimab. The chain carries TRBV5-8 and TRBJ1-2; D not resolved. This sequence originates from an adult with an advanced solid tumor such as melanoma, head and neck, liver or kidney cancer. CDR3 amino acids: CAEWGDNDYGYTF. CDR3 bases: TGTGCCGAATGGGGAGATAACGACTATGGCTACACCTTC.